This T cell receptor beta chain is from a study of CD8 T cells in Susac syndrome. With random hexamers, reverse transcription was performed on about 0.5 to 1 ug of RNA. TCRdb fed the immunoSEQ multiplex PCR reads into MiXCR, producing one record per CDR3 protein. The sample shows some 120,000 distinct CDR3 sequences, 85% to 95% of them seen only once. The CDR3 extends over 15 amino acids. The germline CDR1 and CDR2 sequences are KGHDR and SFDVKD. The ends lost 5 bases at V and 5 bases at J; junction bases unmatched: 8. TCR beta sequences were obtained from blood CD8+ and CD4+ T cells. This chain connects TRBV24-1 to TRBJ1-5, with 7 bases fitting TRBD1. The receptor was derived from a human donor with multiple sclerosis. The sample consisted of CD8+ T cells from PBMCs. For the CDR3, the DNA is TGTGCCACCAGTGGGGACAGCACAAGTTATCAGCCCCAGCATTTT. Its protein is CATSGDSTSYQPQHF.